The 30 T cell receptor beta chains presented below share a single source sample, sequenced in a study of regulatory T cells in long-lasting Graves disease. Noted time point: persistent/refractory GD, antithyroid drugs over 5 years with positive TRAb. The authors made the TCR library using RNA they extracted from PBMCs. Combining iRepertoire HTBI primers with Arm-PCR of CDR3 regions, the authors built TCR beta libraries. TCRdb re-called the multiplex PCR reads with MiXCR, one entry per CDR3 protein. The sample includes around 460,000 distinct CDR3 sequences, around a fifth of them seen just once. Material: peripheral blood mononuclear cells (PBMCs), obtained when the disease was refractory, from a patient treated with antithyroid drugs. The receptor source for this set is a female donor with Graves disease.

This clonotype was found a few times. This sequence joins TRBV6-1 and TRBJ1-5; 8 nucleotides line up with TRBD1. There are 13 residues in the CDR3. J was trimmed by 7 bases and V by 11 bases; bases with no gene match: 10. Germline CDR1 reads MNHNS; CDR2 reads SASEGT. In DNA, the CDR3 is TGTGCCGGCGGGGCAGGGGGCTTGCAGCCCCAGCATTTT. Translation: CAGGAGGLQPQHF.

The chain recombines TRBV25-1 with TRBJ1-2; D unresolved. The germline V gene encodes CDR1 MGHDK and CDR2 SYGVNS. V lost 4 bases, J lost 7 bases, and 7 bases lay in between. The CDR3 has 11 residues. CDR3 bases: TGTGCCAGCAGTGTCAACACTGGCTACACCTTC. Protein: CASSVNTGYTF.

The sample holds many counts of this clonotype. V gene TRBV15 combines with J gene TRBJ2-5, with D possibly TRBD2 on 5 matching bases. CDR3 length: 13 amino acids. V gave up 7 bases and J gave up 5 bases, with 14 bases separating them. Germline CDR1 is LNHNV and CDR2 is YYDKDF (reference sequence). CDR3 amino acids: CATTGPSGETQYF. Written as DNA, the CDR3 is TGTGCCACCACAGGCCCTTCGGGGGAGACCCAGTACTTC.

CDR3 in amino acids: CASSLTLFTEAFF. In DNA, the CDR3 is TGTGCCAGCAGCTTAACCCTGTTCACTGAAGCTTTCTTT. The J gene is TRBJ1-1, the V gene TRBV7-3, with unresolved D. Trimming left V 0 bases short and J 4 bases short, with 6 bases between. Germline CDR1 and CDR2: SGHTA and FQGTGA. This CDR3 region has 13 residues.

The rearrangement joins TRBV19 to TRBJ2-1; D gene uncertain. The V and J ends lost 7 bases and 0 bases respectively, with 10 bases between them. The length of the CDR3 is 14 residues. In germline, CDR1 is LNHDA, CDR2 SQIVND (reference sequence). CDR3 nucleotides: TGTGCCAGTACAAAGATACTCTCCTACAATGAGCAGTTCTTC. Its protein is CASTKILSYNEQFF.

This clonotype has ten or more counts. This chain uses TRBV2 with TRBJ2-2, with 8 bases identical to TRBD1. J gave up 8 bases and V 8 bases, and 7 bases lay outside the gene matches. The CDR3 is 13 amino acids. CDR1 is SNHLY, CDR2 FYNNEI, per germline. DNA of the CDR3: TGTGCCAGCCGAGGACAGGGAGGTGGGGAGCTGTTTTTT. It yields the protein CASRGQGGGELFF.

This clonotype was observed once. V and J are TRBV12-3 or TRBV12-4 and TRBJ1-1; TRBD1 matches 9 bases. The ends lost 5 bases at V and 2 bases at J; junction bases unmatched: 6. CDR3 length equals 15 residues. This CDR3 is CASSKDRGLNTEAFF. CDR3 in DNA: TGTGCCAGCAGTAAGGACAGGGGCCTTAACACTGAAGCTTTCTTT.

This clonotype was detected many times. The chain carries TRBV20-1 and TRBJ1-6; D may be TRBD1 (5 bases). This CDR3 contains 15 residues. The germline V and J ends were trimmed by 6 bases and 6 bases, with 18 bases remaining between them. Per germline, CDR1 DFQATT and CDR2 SNEGSKA (reference sequence). The CDR3 protein is CSAHPGGTLNSPLHF. Written as DNA, the CDR3 is TGCAGTGCCCACCCGGGGGGGACTCTTAATTCACCCCTCCACTTT.

This sequence joins TRBV7-2 and TRBJ2-5, with TRBD2 matching 9 bases. CDR3 length equals 14 residues. Germline assignment: CDR1 SGHTA and CDR2 FQGNSA. Trimming took 6 bases from V and 5 from J; bases not matched to a gene: 7. The CDR3 DNA sequence: TGTGCCAGCAGTCCGGACAGCGGGAGGGAGACCCAGTACTTC. Encoded protein: CASSPDSGRETQYF.

Ten or more counts support this clonotype. This chain links TRBV5-1 with TRBJ1-1; tentatively, D is TRBD1 (5 bases). Trimming pared 4 bases from V and 0 bases from J, leaving 10 bases between. CDR1 is SGHRS, CDR2 YFSETQ, per germline. The CDR3 totals 14 residues. CDR3 residues: CASSGGRLNTEAFF. CDR3 DNA: TGCGCCAGCAGCGGGGGACGGCTGAACACTGAAGCTTTCTTT.

This clonotype showed up just a few times. V gene TRBV19 combines with J gene TRBJ1-1; D may be TRBD1 (5 bases). The CDR3 extends over 13 amino acids. Germline V CDR1 and CDR2: LNHDA, SQIVND (reference sequence). V lost 8 bases and J 6 bases, leaving 16 bases between the germline ends. The CDR3 region is CASQRDHVSEAFF. In DNA, the CDR3 is TGTGCCAGTCAGAGGGACCATGTTTCTGAAGCTTTCTTT. The complete variable domain, with remaining parts taken from reference TRBV19 and TRBJ1-1, reads DGGITQSPKYLFRKEGQNVTLSCEQNLNHDAMYWYRQDPGQGLRLIYYSQIVNDFQKGDIAEGYSVSREKKESFPLTVTSAQKNPTAFYLCASQRDHVSEAFFGQGTRLTVV.

This clonotype was observed a handful of times. CDR3 sequence reads: CASSLMGRGRPGYGYTF. The DNA of the CDR3 is TGTGCCAGCAGCTTAATGGGCAGGGGGCGCCCGGGGTATGGCTACACCTTC. The V call is TRBV7-6, the J call TRBJ1-2; 8 positions match TRBD1. This CDR3 has 17 amino acids. The V segment lost 2 bases and the J segment 5 bases; nucleotides outside the gene matches: 13. Germline lookup yields CDR1 SGHVS and CDR2 FNYEAQ. The complete variable domain, with remaining parts taken from reference TRBV7-6 and TRBJ1-2, reads GAGVSQSPRYKVTKRGQDVALRCDPISGHVSLYWYRQALGQGPEFLTYFNYEAQQDKSGLPNDRFSAERPEGSISTLTIQRTEQRDSAMYRCASSLMGRGRPGYGYTFGSGTRLTVV.

This clonotype was counted at least ten times. The chain links TRBV11-2 to TRBJ2-7, with a tentative D call TRBD2 (5 bases). The V and J ends lost 5 bases and 2 bases respectively, with 13 bases between them. Germline CDR1 SGHAT, CDR2 FQNNGV. This CDR3 has 14 amino acids. The CDR3 spells CASSKRSQAYEQYF. The DNA of the CDR3 is TGTGCCAGCAGCAAGCGGAGCCAGGCCTACGAGCAGTACTTC.

The chain recombines TRBV18 with TRBJ2-3; D uncertain. The CDR3 spans 13 residues. CDR1 is KGHSH and CDR2 is LQKENI in the germline V gene. The V end was cut by 3 bases, the J end by 2 bases, with 6 bases between. The CDR3 sequence: CASSPWDTDTQYF. In DNA, the CDR3 is TGTGCCAGCTCACCCTGGGACACAGATACGCAGTATTTT.

The chain links TRBV5-1 to TRBJ1-5; 9 nucleotides line up with TRBD1. The V and J ends lost 0 bases and 5 bases, in that order; junction bases with no gene match: 9. Germline V gives CDR1 SGHRS, CDR2 YFSETQ. The CDR3 consists of 17 residues. CDR3 sequence reads: CASSLGGTGGSDQPQHF. CDR3 nucleotide sequence: TGCGCCAGCAGCTTGGGAGGAACAGGGGGCTCCGATCAGCCCCAGCATTTT.

This clonotype was found once. This chain links TRBV4-1 with TRBJ2-7; 8 bases match TRBD1. The germline gives CDR1 MGHRA, CDR2 YSYEKL. Trimming cost V 2 bases and J 4 bases; bases outside gene matches: 13. This CDR3 region has 17 residues. The CDR3: CASSQRYPAQGAYEQYF. For the CDR3, the DNA is TGCGCCAGCAGCCAAAGATATCCGGCGCAGGGGGCTTACGAGCAGTACTTC.

Points on this clonotype: A much larger clone differs by one base, so this may be a read error. The J gene is TRBJ2-5, the V gene TRBV10-3; no clear D gene. Germline assignment: CDR1 ENHRY and CDR2 SYGVKD. The CDR3 is 14 residues long. Trimming pared 6 bases from V and 1 base from J, leaving 12 bases between. The CDR3 loop reads CAISGSESQETQYF. The CDR3, as DNA: TGTGCCATCAGCGGATCCGAAAGCCAAGAGACCCAGTACTTC.

The V gene is TRBV5-6, the J gene TRBJ1-1, with D possibly being TRBD1 (6 bases). Germline V CDR1 and CDR2: SGHDT, YYEEEE. V gave up 4 bases and J gave up 4 bases, with 17 bases separating them. The CDR3 extends over 15 amino acids. CDR3 bases: TGTGCCAGCAGCGAGACCCCCGGGGGCGTCACTGAAGCTTTCTTT. The encoded protein is CASSETPGGVTEAFF. Variable domain in full (rest from reference TRBV5-6 and TRBJ1-1): DAGVTQSPTHLIKTRGQQVTLRCSPKSGHDTVSWYQQALGQGPQFIFQYYEEEERQRGNFPDRFSGHQFPNYSSELNVNALLLGDSALYLCASSETPGGVTEAFFGQGTRLTVV.

The genes are TRBV5-8 and TRBJ2-4, with D hard to call. The CDR3 sequence is 14 residues long. V gave up 3 bases and J gave up 2 bases, with 9 bases separating them. CDR1 and CDR2 from the germline V gene are SGHTS and YDEGEE. The CDR3 bases are TGTGCCAGCAGCTCCGATGAAACCAAAAACATTCAGTACTTC. The encoded protein is CASSSDETKNIQYF.

This clonotype was picked up many times. CDR3 in amino acids: CASSSPVQGFLNYGYTF. CDR3 in DNA: TGTGCCAGCAGCTCCCCCGTTCAGGGTTTTCTTAACTATGGCTACACCTTC. The chain is built from TRBV7-2 and TRBJ1-2; TRBD1 might be the D (5 bases). Trimming left V 4 bases short and J 1 base short, with 19 bases between. CDR3 length: 17 amino acids. The germline V gene has CDR1 SGHTA and CDR2 FQGNSA. The whole variable domain, remainder taken from reference TRBV7-2 and TRBJ1-2, is GAGVSQSPSNKVTEKGKDVELRCDPISGHTALYWYRQSLGQGLEFLIYFQGNSAPDKSGLPSDRFSAERTGGSVSTLTIQRTQQEDSAVYLCASSSPVQGFLNYGYTFGSGTRLTVV.

This clonotype was found many times. The DNA for the CDR3 is TGTGCCAGCAGGGAAACAGGGGGCGGAACTGAAGCTTTCTTT. As protein: CASRETGGGTEAFF. The chain recombines TRBV28 with TRBJ1-1; 9 bases are shared with TRBD1. The V segment lost 6 bases and the J segment 5 bases; nucleotides outside the gene matches: 7. Germline CDR1 reads MDHEN; CDR2 reads SYDVKM. The CDR3 covers 14 residues.

This clonotype was counted ten times or more. DNA of the CDR3: TGTGCCAGCAGGAGTACCGGGACCAATCCTAACTATGGCTACACCTTC. This encodes CASRSTGTNPNYGYTF. V and J are TRBV28 and TRBJ1-2; tentatively, D is TRBD1 (5 bases). The V gene lost 6 bases and the J gene lost 0 bases, with 17 bases spanning the gap. The CDR3 spans 16 residues. From germline, CDR1 is MDHEN and CDR2 SYDVKM.

Only a few counts were recorded for this clonotype. The chain has TRBV30 and TRBJ1-1; no firm D call. This CDR3 is built from 13 residues. Trimming took off 2 bases at V and 7 bases at J, with 14 bases between the two ends. The V gene's germline CDR1 is GTSNPN and CDR2 SVGIG (reference sequence). This CDR3 reads CAWSRPPRREAFF. Here the CDR3 DNA reads TGTGCCTGGAGTAGGCCCCCTAGGCGTGAAGCTTTCTTT.

The chain links TRBV20-1 to TRBJ2-3; D possibly corresponds to TRBD2 (5 bases). V shed 5 bases and J shed 4 bases, with 13 bases lying between them. Germline CDR1 reads DFQATT; CDR2 reads SNEGSKA (reference sequence). The CDR3 is made up of 13 amino acids. The CDR3 coding sequence is TGCAGTGCTCCTAGCAGTAACGCAGATACGCAGTATTTT. Its protein product is CSAPSSNADTQYF.

Many counts were recorded for this clonotype. The V call is TRBV12-3 or TRBV12-4, the J call TRBJ2-4; maybe TRBD2 (5 bases). Trimming took 6 bases from V and 0 from J, leaving 12 bases between them. The CDR3 extends over 15 amino acids. The CDR3 region has the DNA TGTGCCAGCAGCCGTCGCGGGCTAGCCAAAAACATTCAGTACTTC. Its translation is CASSRRGLAKNIQYF.

This clonotype was observed at least ten times. V gene TRBV19 combines with J gene TRBJ1-2, with D unclear. V shed 5 bases and J shed 2 bases, with 18 bases lying between them. The length of the CDR3 is 16 residues. CDR1 is LNHDA, CDR2 SQIVND, per germline (reference sequence). Here the CDR3 DNA reads TGTGCCAGTAGTCCGCGTGGTGGAGTCGAAAACTATGGCTACACCTTC. It yields the protein CASSPRGGVENYGYTF.

This clonotype was detected ten times or more. The chain joins TRBV27 to TRBJ1-2; weak D call: TRBD1 (5 bases). V was cut by 5 bases and J by 4 bases, with 11 bases left in between. CDR3 length equals 13 residues. The germline CDR1 and CDR2 sequences are MNHEY and SMNVEV (reference sequence). The CDR3 reads CASSPRQFYGYTF. The CDR3, as DNA: TGTGCCAGCAGTCCTCGACAGTTCTATGGCTACACCTTC.

Turning to this clonotype: The junction does not match germline at one end; this may be a read error. The J gene is TRBJ1-1, the V gene TRBV7-9; 7 bases line up with TRBD1. Looked up from germline, CDR1 is SEHNR and CDR2 is FQNEAQ (reference sequence). This CDR3 is built from 12 residues. The CDR3 DNA is TGTGCCAGCAGCTTAGGCCGGGACAGCCATGCCTTT. Translated, it gives CASSLGRDSHAF. Full variable domain (rest looked up from reference TRBV7-9 and TRBJ1-1): DTGVSQNPRHKITKRGQNVTFRCDPISEHNRLYWYRQTLGQGPEFLTYFQNEAQLEKSRLLSDRFSAERPKGSFSTLEIQRTEQGDSAMYLCASSLGRDSHAFGQGTRLTVV.

This sequence joins TRBV7-9 and TRBJ2-7, with 8 bases aligning to TRBD2. Germline CDR1 reads SEHNR; CDR2 reads FQNEAQ (reference sequence). The CDR3 consists of 14 residues. V lost 3 bases, J lost 5 bases, and 6 bases stayed unmatched. CDR3 in amino acids: CASSFSGRGDEQYF. The CDR3 bases are TGTGCCAGCAGCTTCTCCGGGAGGGGCGACGAGCAGTACTTC.

This clonotype was seen repeatedly, ten times or more. This rearrangement joins TRBV28 to TRBJ1-2; D uncertain. The V gene's germline CDR1 is MDHEN and CDR2 SYDVKM. The V and J ends lost 2 bases and 6 bases respectively, with 13 bases between them. This CDR3 has 14 amino acids. CDR3 bases: TGTGCCAGCAGTTTAACCGACGGCCCTAATGGCTACACCTTC. Translated, it gives CASSLTDGPNGYTF.